One and the same sample provided the 30 T cell receptor beta chains below, sequenced in a study of CD8+ T cells in alopecia areata. Following RNA extraction, reverse transcription yielded cDNA that acted as the sequencing template. Sequencing used immunoSEQ multiplex PCR; TCRdb keeps in-frame clones, though not all of them. The table has about 69,000 clones, about three fifths seen once; the top ten hold approximately 15%. The source material was CD8+ T cells sorted from blood, sampled at week 0. Receptor source: a human donor with alopecia areata.

V usage is TRBV14 and J usage is TRBJ2-2, with D perhaps TRBD1 or TRBD2 (5 bases each). This CDR3 is 16 amino acids long. Trimming stripped 0 bases from V and 2 bases from J, with 10 bases between. Germline V gives CDR1 SGHDN, CDR2 FVKESK. The DNA for the CDR3 is TGTGCCAGCAGCCAAGATTACGGGACCAACACCGGGGAGCTGTTTTTT. It yields the protein CASSQDYGTNTGELFF.

The rearrangement links TRBV7-9 to TRBJ1-2; 9 bases line up with TRBD1. V shed 2 bases, J shed 8 bases, and the junction held 9 bases outside the gene matches. The CDR3 has 15 amino acids. Per germline, CDR1 SEHNR and CDR2 FQNEAQ (reference sequence). The CDR3: CASSLSQQGARGYTF. The CDR3 nucleotides are TGTGCCAGCAGCTTATCCCAACAGGGGGCTCGCGGCTACACCTTC.

J is TRBJ1-3 and V is TRBV4-1, with D hard to call. The V end lost 1 base, the J end lost 4 bases, and 11 bases lay between the germline ends. The germline CDR1 and CDR2 sequences are MGHRA and YSYEKL. The CDR3 is 15 amino acids. CDR3 sequence reads: CASSQGPGNGNTIYF. The CDR3 region has the DNA TGCGCCAGCAGCCAAGGGCCGGGAAACGGAAACACCATATATTTT.

The chain joins TRBV7-9 to TRBJ2-7; 9 positions match TRBD1. Per germline, CDR1 SEHNR and CDR2 FQNEAQ (reference sequence). Trimming removed 4 bases from V and 4 bases from J; junction bases left unmatched: 5. The CDR3 contains 14 residues. DNA for the CDR3: TGTGCCAGCAGCTCAACAGGGGGCTCATACGAGCAGTACTTC. Protein: CASSSTGGSYEQYF.

The chain uses TRBV5-6 and TRBJ2-1; 9 bases fit TRBD2. The junction had 5 bases not matched to a gene; V was cut back by 0 bases and J by 4 bases. Germline CDR1 and CDR2: SGHDT and YYEEEE. There are 16 residues in the CDR3. For the CDR3, the DNA is TGTGCCAGCAGCTTGGTTGCAGCGGGAGGATACAATGAGCAGTTCTTC. As protein: CASSLVAAGGYNEQFF.

The sample holds a few counts of this clone. This chain uses TRBV6-5 with TRBJ1-4; D is perhaps TRBD1 (5 bases). The ends were cut back, 2 bases at V and 7 bases at J, with 11 bases in the middle. Germline values: CDR1 MNHEY, CDR2 SVGAGI. This CDR3 has 14 residues. CDR3 nucleotide sequence: TGTGCCAGCAGTTACGGGGGGGGAAGTGAAAAACTGTTTTTT. Its translation is CASSYGGGSEKLFF.

The chain uses TRBV7-9 and TRBJ1-3, with D unresolved. The CDR3 spans 13 residues. Trimming removed 6 bases at V and 0 bases at J, with 6 bases between. CDR1 is SEHNR, CDR2 FQNEAQ, per germline (reference sequence). CDR3 amino acids: CASRGGSGNTIYF. The CDR3 DNA sequence: TGTGCCAGCAGAGGAGGCTCTGGAAACACCATATATTTT.

This clone was observed a handful of times. The rearrangement uses TRBV29-1 and TRBJ1-1; D is uncertain. The V end lost 7 bases, the J end lost 1 base, and 4 bases lay between the germline ends. The CDR3 length is 10 residues. Looked up from germline, CDR1 is SQVTM and CDR2 is ANQGSEA. The CDR3 nucleotides read TGCAGCGCATCGAACACTGAAGCTTTCTTT. It encodes CSASNTEAFF.

This sequence joins TRBV19 and TRBJ1-1; a weak D match, TRBD1 (5 bases). Trimming stripped 4 bases from V and 5 bases from J, with 11 bases between. Germline CDR1 is LNHDA and CDR2 is SQIVND (reference sequence). This CDR3 is built from 13 residues. The CDR3 coding sequence is TGTGCCAGTAGTACCGGGGCGAGTACTGAAGCTTTCTTT. Translation: CASSTGASTEAFF.

The chain uses TRBV29-1 and TRBJ2-7, with a possible D match to TRBD2 (6 bases). The V gene lost 2 bases and the J gene lost 6 bases, with 11 bases spanning the gap. Germline CDR1 and CDR2: SQVTM and ANQGSEA. The CDR3 has 12 residues. CDR3 sequence: CSVEWAAGEQYF. CDR3 in DNA: TGCAGCGTTGAATGGGCAGCGGGCGAGCAGTACTTC.

This clone was seen at least ten times. The CDR3 loop is CASTPRDGNYGYTF. DNA for the CDR3: TGTGCCAGCACTCCCCGGGACGGCAACTATGGCTACACCTTC. This chain uses TRBV27 with TRBJ1-2; D might be TRBD1 (5 bases). Trimming removed 7 bases from V and 2 bases from J, with 14 bases in between. The germline CDR1 and CDR2 sequences are MNHEY and SMNVEV (reference sequence). CDR3 size: 14 residues.

This rearrangement joins TRBV29-1 to TRBJ1-1, with TRBD1 matching 7 bases. With V trimmed by 4 bases and J by 5 bases, 4 bases remained unmatched. There are 12 residues in the CDR3. Germline CDR1 is SQVTM and CDR2 is ANQGSEA. CDR3 bases: TGCAGCGTTGCGACAGGGCAAACTGAAGCTTTCTTT. It codes for CSVATGQTEAFF.

CDR3 sequence reads: CASSAPLWGNSYGYTF. The CDR3 nucleotides are TGTGCCAGCAGCGCCCCGCTCTGGGGTAATTCCTATGGCTACACCTTC. This rearrangement joins TRBV7-2 to TRBJ1-2; D unresolved. V gave up 5 bases and J gave up 4 bases, with 20 bases separating them. Germline loops: CDR1 SGHTA, CDR2 FQGNSA. The CDR3 spans 16 residues.

This clone has more than one count but fewer than ten. The chain is built from TRBV13 and TRBJ2-7; 9 bases match TRBD1. Germline trimming cut 2 bases from V and 3 bases from J; bases unmatched to any gene: 8. The V gene's germline CDR1 is PRHDT and CDR2 FYEKMQ (reference sequence). The CDR3 totals 16 residues. CDR3 sequence: CASSLFSGQGLYEQYF. In DNA form, the CDR3 reads TGTGCCAGCAGCTTATTTTCGGGACAGGGACTCTACGAGCAGTACTTC.

The rearrangement uses TRBV5-8 and TRBJ2-1, with 8 bases that match TRBD2. The CDR3 is 16 residues long. The V gene end was trimmed by 2 bases and the J gene end by 8 bases; junction bases not matched to a gene: 12. Germline CDR1 is SGHTS and CDR2 is YDEGEE. The chain's CDR3 is CASSFHGGVFQYEQFF. Here the CDR3 DNA reads TGTGCCAGCAGCTTCCACGGGGGGGTTTTCCAATATGAGCAGTTCTTC.

The sample holds a few counts of this clone. The chain has TRBV4-2 and TRBJ2-3, with TRBD2 matching over 10 bases. V lost 9 bases to trimming and J lost 4 bases; unmatched junction nucleotides: 13. The germline V gene has CDR1 LGHNA and CDR2 YNFKEQ. The CDR3 spans 16 residues. The CDR3 DNA reads TGTGCCAGTGGTCCAGCGGGGGGGCGGGGCTCAGATACGCAGTATTTT. Protein sequence: CASGPAGGRGSDTQYF.

The V and J genes are TRBV30 and TRBJ2-1, with D perhaps matching TRBD1 (5 bases). This CDR3 is 13 amino acids long. V lost 4 bases and J 7 bases, leaving 14 bases between the germline ends. Germline V gene sequence: CDR1 GTSNPN, CDR2 SVGIG (reference sequence). CDR3 amino acids: CAWTDGASNEQFF. The CDR3, as DNA: TGTGCCTGGACTGATGGGGCCTCGAATGAGCAGTTCTTC.

The CDR3 reads CSVEIPGGLYEQYF. The CDR3 region has the DNA TGCAGCGTTGAAATACCCGGGGGGCTCTACGAGCAGTACTTC. V is TRBV29-1 and J is TRBJ2-7, with D possibly being TRBD2 (7 bases). Trimming cost V 2 bases and J 3 bases, with 14 bases left between them. CDR3 size: 14 residues. The germline V gene encodes CDR1 SQVTM and CDR2 ANQGSEA.

The V gene is TRBV29-1, the J gene TRBJ2-1, with TRBD2 identical over 11 bases. V lost 1 base and J lost 7; bases outside the gene matches: 12. CDR3 size: 17 residues. Germline loops: CDR1 SQVTM, CDR2 ANQGSEA. The CDR3, as DNA: TGCAGCGTTGAAGTAGCGGGGGGGCCGAGTTTTTGGAATGAGCAGTTCTTC. Its translation: CSVEVAGGPSFWNEQFF.

This chain uses TRBV6-1 with TRBJ2-3; D remains ambiguous. This CDR3 has 15 amino acids. Trimming cost V 7 bases and J 4 bases, with 18 bases left between them. The germline CDR1 and CDR2 sequences are MNHNS and SASEGT. The CDR3 protein is CASKPQSPGADTQYF. The DNA of the CDR3 is TGTGCCAGCAAACCCCAGAGCCCCGGAGCAGATACGCAGTATTTT.

This clone came up a few times. V gene TRBV7-3 combines with J gene TRBJ2-3, with D possibly TRBD2 on 5 matching bases. Between the trimmed V and J ends, which lost 5 bases and 1 base, there was a span of 19 bases. The CDR3 is 17 residues long. Per the germline V gene, CDR1 is SGHTA and CDR2 is FQGTGA. CDR3 in DNA: TGTGCCAGCAGCCCCTCCGTTATGGAGGTCGGCACAGATACGCAGTATTTT. Its protein is CASSPSVMEVGTDTQYF.

The chain is built from TRBV25-1 and TRBJ2-1; D is unresolved. Trimming took off 8 bases at V and 5 bases at J, with 7 bases between the two ends. Germline V lookup: CDR1 MGHDK, CDR2 SYGVNS. This CDR3 region has 11 residues. Here the CDR3 reads CASVFHNEQFF. The CDR3 coding sequence is TGTGCCAGCGTCTTCCACAATGAGCAGTTCTTC. Looking up the rest from reference TRBV25-1 and TRBJ2-1 gives the full variable domain: EADIYQTPRYLVIGTGKKITLECSQTMGHDKMYWYQQDPGMELHLIHYSYGVNSTEKGDLSSESTVSRIRTEHFPLTLESARPSHTSQYLCASVFHNEQFFGPGTRLTVL.

The rearrangement joins TRBV25-1 to TRBJ2-7, with D possibly TRBD1 on 5 matching bases. Germline CDR1 is MGHDK and CDR2 is SYGVNS. The CDR3 extends over 12 amino acids. The V and J ends lost 6 bases and 6 bases respectively, with 12 bases between them. CDR3 protein: CASRQGVGEQYF. The DNA for the CDR3 is TGTGCCAGCAGGCAGGGCGTCGGCGAGCAGTACTTC.

The V call is TRBV4-1, the J call TRBJ2-1, with D unclear. Germline V gene lookup returns CDR1 MGHRA and CDR2 YSYEKL. The CDR3 spans 16 residues. The germline V and J ends were trimmed by 2 bases and 0 bases, with 11 bases remaining between them. CDR3: CASSQILQNSYNEQFF. The CDR3 DNA reads as TGCGCCAGCAGCCAAATCTTGCAGAACTCCTACAATGAGCAGTTCTTC.

This clone appeared once. This chain uses TRBV6-5 with TRBJ2-7; TRBD1 is a possible D gene (6 bases). Trimming took off 1 base at V and 2 bases at J, with 15 bases between the two ends. Germline V lookup: CDR1 MNHEY, CDR2 SVGAGI. The CDR3 has 16 amino acids. The CDR3 DNA is TGTGCCAGCAGTTACTTTACAGGGATCGGGGCCTACGAGCAGTACTTC. This codes for CASSYFTGIGAYEQYF.

The chain recombines TRBV28 with TRBJ2-6, with D unresolved. This CDR3 has 14 residues. Germline CDR1 MDHEN, CDR2 SYDVKM. The V end was cut by 5 bases, the J end by 0 bases, with 5 bases between. The CDR3 DNA follows: TGTGCCAGCAGTAGGAACTCTGGGGCCAACGTCCTGACTTTC. Translation: CASSRNSGANVLTF.

V and J are TRBV6-5 and TRBJ2-1, with 7 bases fitting TRBD1. CDR1 is MNHEY and CDR2 is SVGAGI in the germline V gene. The CDR3 sequence is 16 residues long. V trimming: 2 bases; J trimming: 10 bases; junction bases outside the gene matches: 14. The CDR3 DNA follows: TGTGCCAGCAGTTACGGTACAGGGGCTTTATCGTCGGAGCAGTTCTTC. Translating it yields CASSYGTGALSSEQFF.

This clone has just a few counts. This sequence joins TRBV18 and TRBJ1-5; the D is unclear. This CDR3 is built from 15 residues. V was shortened by 2 bases and J by 0 bases, with 8 bases between the two germline ends. The V gene's germline CDR1 is KGHSH and CDR2 LQKENI. CDR3 region: CASSPWDSSNQPQHF. The CDR3 DNA reads TGTGCCAGCTCACCATGGGATTCTAGCAATCAGCCCCAGCATTTT.

In its sample, this clone was seen a few times. V usage is TRBV5-1 and J usage is TRBJ2-5; tentatively, D is TRBD2 (6 bases). V was pared by 4 bases and J by 3 bases, with 13 bases between. The germline CDR1 and CDR2 sequences are SGHRS and YFSETQ. This CDR3 spans 14 amino acids. CDR3 nucleotides: TGCGCCAGCAGCGCGGGACTGCGGGAAGAGACCCAGTACTTC. Its protein is CASSAGLREETQYF.

The J gene is TRBJ2-3, the V gene TRBV5-1; TRBD2 agrees at 11 bases. CDR1 is SGHRS, CDR2 YFSETQ, per germline. The CDR3 has 18 residues. The V segment lost 3 bases and the J segment 1 base; nucleotides outside the gene matches: 10. The DNA of the CDR3 is TGCGCCAGCAGCTGGACCCTGACTAGCGGGGCGGGCACAGATACGCAGTATTTT. As protein: CASSWTLTSGAGTDTQYF.